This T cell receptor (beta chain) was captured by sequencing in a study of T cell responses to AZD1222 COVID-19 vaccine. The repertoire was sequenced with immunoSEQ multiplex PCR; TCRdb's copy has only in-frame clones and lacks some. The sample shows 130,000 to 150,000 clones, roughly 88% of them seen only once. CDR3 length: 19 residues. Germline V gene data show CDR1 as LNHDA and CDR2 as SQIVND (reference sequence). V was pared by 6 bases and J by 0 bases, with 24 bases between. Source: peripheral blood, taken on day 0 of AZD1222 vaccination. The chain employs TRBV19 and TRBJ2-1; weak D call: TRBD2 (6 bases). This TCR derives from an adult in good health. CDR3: CASRGDFSEPSSSYNEQFF. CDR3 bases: TGTGCCAGTAGGGGGGACTTTTCCGAACCCTCCAGCTCCTACAATGAGCAGTTCTTC.